These 30 T cell receptor beta chains came from one sample sequenced in a study of blood T cell repertoires in COVID-19. Only in-frame clones appear in the TCRdb table, and some are missing; sequencing was by immunoSEQ multiplex PCR. The sample records about 140,000 clones, more than 80% being singletons. Sample: peripheral blood. The receptors come from a human donor in a cohort sampled during active COVID-19.

This clone has a handful of counts. J is TRBJ1-3 and V is TRBV6-5; TRBD1 might be the D (5 bases). Germline V lookup: CDR1 MNHEY, CDR2 SVGAGI. V lost 6 bases and J lost 1, with 10 bases in between. CDR3 size: 14 residues. CDR3 in DNA: TGTGCCAGCAGCTTGGGGCGTTCTGGAAACACCATATATTTT. Its protein is CASSLGRSGNTIYF.

V is TRBV5-1 and J is TRBJ2-5; TRBD2 agrees at 10 bases. The CDR3 spans 16 residues. The germline V gene encodes CDR1 SGHRS and CDR2 YFSETQ. V trimming: 0 bases; J trimming: 5 bases; junction bases outside the gene matches: 7. The CDR3 coding sequence is TGCGCCAGCAGCTTGGGAGAGCGGGGGGGCCGTGAGACCCAGTACTTC. This codes for CASSLGERGGRETQYF.

This chain links TRBV11-3 with TRBJ1-1; 12 positions agree with TRBD1. The junction had 14 bases not matched to a gene; V was cut back by 5 bases and J by 10 bases. There are 16 residues in the CDR3. CDR1 and CDR2 from the germline V gene are SGHNT and YENEEA. The CDR3 region has the DNA TGTGCCAGCAGCGGGCGCCGGGGACAGGGGGCAATAGCAGCTTTCTTT. It codes for CASSGRRGQGAIAAFF.

The chain employs TRBV18 and TRBJ2-6, with TRBD1 matching over 8 bases. The germline CDR1 and CDR2 sequences are KGHSH and LQKENI. V trimming: 3 bases; J trimming: 2 bases; junction bases outside the gene matches: 3. The CDR3 contains 16 residues. CDR3: CASSPLDRAGANVLTF. In DNA, the CDR3 is TGTGCCAGCTCACCCCTGGACAGGGCTGGGGCCAACGTCCTGACTTTC.

The CDR3 nucleotides are TGTGCCACCGGCACGGGGTTAACAGCCGGGGCCAACGTCCTGACTTTC. Translating gives CATGTGLTAGANVLTF. The rearrangement links TRBV5-8 to TRBJ2-6; D is possibly TRBD2 (5 bases). CDR3 length: 16 amino acids. From germline, CDR1 is SGHTS and CDR2 YDEGEE. The V gene lost 9 bases and the J gene lost 4 bases, with 20 bases spanning the gap.

CDR3 sequence (DNA): TGTGCCAGCAGCCTCGACAGGGTGGAGACCCAGTACTTC. Its translation: CASSLDRVETQYF. The genes are TRBV11-2 and TRBJ2-5; 7 bases agree with TRBD1. V was pared by 5 bases and J by 5 bases, with 5 bases of the junction left unmatched. The germline gives CDR1 SGHAT, CDR2 FQNNGV. This CDR3 has 13 residues.

The V and J genes are TRBV5-6 and TRBJ1-4; 7 positions agree with TRBD1. Trimming at V came to 1 base and at J to 3 bases, leaving 6 bases not matched to a gene. This CDR3 has 16 amino acids. The germline V gene encodes CDR1 SGHDT and CDR2 YYEEEE. Written as DNA, the CDR3 is TGTGCCAGCAGCTTGAGATCGGGACAGCCTAATGAAAAACTGTTTTTT. Translated: CASSLRSGQPNEKLFF.

The chain links TRBV5-1 to TRBJ1-1; D unclear. This CDR3 has 14 residues. Between the trimmed V and J ends, which lost 4 bases and 1 base, there was a span of 11 bases. CDR1 SGHRS and CDR2 YFSETQ come from the germline V gene. CDR3 sequence: CASSLHSGNTEAFF. The CDR3 nucleotides are TGCGCCAGCAGCCTCCACTCGGGGAACACTGAAGCTTTCTTT.

Worth noting for this clone: The sample carries other DNA sequences with the same CDR3. The chain combines TRBV4-2 with TRBJ2-3, with TRBD1 identical over 7 bases. The CDR3 loop spans 15 amino acids. Germline trimming cut 1 base from V and 0 bases from J; bases unmatched to any gene: 1. The V gene's germline CDR1 is LGHNA and CDR2 YNFKEQ. The DNA of the CDR3 is TGTGCCAGCAGCCAAGGGGACAGAAGCACAGATACGCAGTATTTT. Its protein product is CASSQGDRSTDTQYF.

This sequence joins TRBV28 and TRBJ1-1; tentative D call: TRBD1 (6 bases). Deletions cut 7 bases from V and 4 bases from J, with 16 bases between. The CDR3 consists of 14 residues. Germline lookup yields CDR1 MDHEN and CDR2 SYDVKM. The CDR3 nucleotides are TGTGCCAGCACACCGGCAGGGGTACTCACTGAAGCTTTCTTT. This gives the protein CASTPAGVLTEAFF.

The chain employs TRBV3-1 (or the pseudogene TRBV3-2) and TRBJ1-2; 8 bases map to TRBD1. Germline CDR1 is LGHDT and CDR2 is YNNKEL (reference sequence). The CDR3 loop spans 14 amino acids. Trimming removed 6 bases from V and 5 bases from J; junction bases left unmatched: 8. The CDR3 reads CASRSQGASYGYTF. The CDR3 nucleotides are TGTGCCAGCAGATCCCAGGGGGCTAGTTATGGCTACACCTTC.

The chain uses TRBV7-3 and TRBJ2-1; perhaps TRBD1 as D (6 bases). V shed 0 bases and J shed 6 bases, with 12 bases lying between them. Germline-derived CDR1 and CDR2 are SGHTA and FQGTGA. The CDR3 is 15 residues long. The chain's CDR3 is CASSLTGSRGNEQFF. The CDR3 nucleotides are TGTGCCAGCAGCTTAACCGGAAGCAGGGGCAATGAGCAGTTCTTC.

The chain combines TRBV7-2 with TRBJ2-5; D may be TRBD2 (7 bases). The V gene's germline CDR1 is SGHTA and CDR2 FQGNSA. V shed 7 bases and J shed 4 bases, with 13 bases lying between them. The CDR3 has 13 residues. The CDR3 sequence is CASKRGGGETQYF. The CDR3 coding sequence is TGTGCCAGCAAGAGGGGGGGCGGAGAGACCCAGTACTTC.

The chain recombines TRBV5-5 with TRBJ1-4, with 7 bases matching TRBD1. The CDR3 runs to 15 residues. Germline V lookup: CDR1 SGHKS, CDR2 YYEKEE (reference sequence). The V and J ends lost 1 base and 0 bases, in that order; junction bases with no gene match: 0. CDR3 DNA: TGTGCCAGCAGCTTGACAGGGGCAACTAATGAAAAACTGTTTTTT. This sequence encodes CASSLTGATNEKLFF.

A remark on this clone: The identical CDR3 is also encoded by other nucleotide sequences in the sample. The CDR3 spells CASSPPTGSNEKLFF. The CDR3 nucleotides read TGTGCCAGCTCACCACCGACAGGGAGTAATGAAAAACTGTTTTTT. The genes are TRBV18 and TRBJ1-4; 7 bases fit TRBD1. The CDR3 totals 15 residues. V lost 0 bases to trimming and J lost 4 bases; unmatched junction nucleotides: 2. CDR1 and CDR2 (germline): KGHSH, LQKENI.

V is TRBV7-8 and J is TRBJ2-7, with D possibly matching TRBD1 (8 bases). The CDR3 is 14 amino acids. V dropped 4 bases and J dropped 3 bases, with 13 bases sitting between them. The germline V gene encodes CDR1 SGHVS and CDR2 FQNEAQ. The CDR3 sequence: CASSSTGEGYEQYF. The DNA of the CDR3 is TGTGCCAGCAGCTCGACAGGGGAGGGCTACGAGCAGTACTTC. Based on the CDR3 plus reference TRBV7-8 and TRBJ2-7, the full variable domain is GAGVSQSPRYKVAKRGQDVALRCDPISGHVSLFWYQQALGQGPEFLTYFQNEAQLDKSGLPSDRFFAERPEGSVSTLKIQRTQQEDSAVYLCASSSTGEGYEQYFGPGTRLTVT.

In its sample, this clone was seen a few times. In DNA form, the CDR3 reads TGTGCCAGTAGGGGGGGCCAAGAGACCCAGTACTTC. Amino acids: CASRGGQETQYF. The genes are TRBV19 and TRBJ2-5; perhaps TRBD2 as D (6 bases). The CDR3 spans 12 residues. Germline values: CDR1 LNHDA, CDR2 SQIVND (reference sequence). V dropped 6 bases and J dropped 1 base, with 6 bases sitting between them.

The V gene is TRBV12-5, the J gene TRBJ2-5; D is perhaps TRBD2 (7 bases). The V gene lost 7 bases and the J gene lost 4 bases, with 16 bases spanning the gap. The CDR3 has 14 residues. Per the germline V gene, CDR1 is LGHNT and CDR2 is FRNRAP. The CDR3 coding sequence is TGTGCTAGTGCCTCTCCGGGGGGCGTAGAGACCCAGTACTTC. Its protein product is CASASPGGVETQYF.

This CDR3 reads CASSSGQGENQPQHF. For the CDR3, the DNA is TGTGCCAGCAGTTCGGGACAGGGAGAAAATCAGCCCCAGCATTTT. V and J are TRBV6-5 and TRBJ1-5, with 9 bases aligning to TRBD1. Trimming removed 4 bases from V and 4 bases from J; junction bases left unmatched: 5. The CDR3 covers 15 residues. Germline CDR1 and CDR2: MNHEY and SVGAGI.

The gene calls are TRBV6-5 and TRBJ2-4, with 7 bases fitting TRBD2. V gave up 7 bases and J gave up 9 bases; unmatched junction bases: 15. CDR3 length equals 15 residues. Germline CDR1 MNHEY, CDR2 SVGAGI. The CDR3 bases are TGTGCCAGCAAAGGACCCCGATTTCCGGGGGGCATTCAGTACTTC. Translated, it gives CASKGPRFPGGIQYF.

The table lists this clone with a few counts. The chain combines TRBV5-1 with TRBJ2-1; 11 bases line up with TRBD2. V lost 1 base, J lost 8 bases, and 8 bases stayed unmatched. Germline CDR1 SGHRS, CDR2 YFSETQ. The CDR3 sequence is 16 residues long. CDR3 in amino acids: CASSLTLAGGSDEQFF. The CDR3 DNA is TGCGCCAGCAGCTTGACCCTAGCGGGGGGTTCGGATGAGCAGTTCTTC.

V gene TRBV5-1 combines with J gene TRBJ2-5; possibly TRBD2 for D (6 bases). Trimming left V 4 bases short and J 5 bases short, with 12 bases between. Germline V gene lookup returns CDR1 SGHRS and CDR2 YFSETQ. The CDR3 loop spans 13 amino acids. CDR3 sequence: CASSPTGEETQYF. Here the CDR3 DNA reads TGCGCCAGCAGCCCGACGGGGGAGGAGACCCAGTACTTC.

This chain joins TRBV5-1 and TRBJ2-7; 11 bases agree with TRBD1. The CDR3 runs 14 residues. The ends lost 8 bases at V and 3 bases at J; junction bases unmatched: 7. CDR1 and CDR2 from the germline V gene are SGHRS and YFSETQ. Written as DNA, the CDR3 is TGCGCCAGTAACCTGGGGACAGGGGGCTACGAGCAGTACTTC. Amino acids: CASNLGTGGYEQYF.

The chain recombines TRBV5-4 with TRBJ1-2; 11 nucleotides line up with TRBD1. Per germline, CDR1 SGHNT and CDR2 YYREEE (reference sequence). The CDR3 sequence is 15 residues long. The trim removed 4 bases at V and 7 bases at J, leaving 9 bases unmatched. The CDR3 loop is CASSGRDRGWSGYTF. In nucleotides, the CDR3 is TGTGCCAGCAGCGGTCGGGACAGGGGGTGGAGTGGCTACACCTTC.

V usage is TRBV5-4 and J usage is TRBJ2-5; 10 bases map to TRBD2. Trimming cost V 0 bases and J 2 bases; bases outside gene matches: 4. The length of the CDR3 is 16 residues. Germline CDR1 SGHNT, CDR2 YYREEE (reference sequence). The CDR3 nucleotides are TGTGCCAGCAGCTTGGGAGGTAGCGGGGGGCAAGAGACCCAGTACTTC. Translated: CASSLGGSGGQETQYF.

The chain uses TRBV12-3 or TRBV12-4 and TRBJ1-1; 8 positions agree with TRBD1. With 6 bases clipped from V and 4 bases from J, the junction kept 4 bases outside the gene matches. The CDR3 consists of 13 residues. The CDR3 nucleotides read TGTGCCAGCAGCCAACAGGGGGTCACTGAAGCTTTCTTT. Its translation: CASSQQGVTEAFF.

The genes are TRBV3-1 (or the pseudogene TRBV3-2) and TRBJ1-4; D unresolved. Germline V CDR1 and CDR2: LGHDT, YNNKEL (reference sequence). The CDR3 has 13 amino acids. V was trimmed by 0 bases and J by 7 bases, leaving 6 bases between them. The CDR3 here is CASSQDLCEKLFF. The CDR3, as DNA: TGTGCCAGCAGCCAAGATCTGTGTGAAAAACTGTTTTTT.

This chain joins TRBV2 and TRBJ2-4; 8 bases match TRBD2. The length of the CDR3 is 15 residues. Germline V gene data show CDR1 as SNHLY and CDR2 as FYNNEI. V shed 6 bases, J shed 2 bases, and the junction held 6 bases outside the gene matches. CDR3 loop: CASSQRGNTKNIQYF. For the CDR3, the DNA is TGTGCCAGCAGCCAGCGGGGGAATACCAAAAACATTCAGTACTTC.

The rearrangement links TRBV5-1 to TRBJ2-3; 12 nucleotides agree with TRBD2. J gave up 5 bases and V 6 bases, and 13 bases lay outside the gene matches. Germline CDR1 SGHRS, CDR2 YFSETQ. The CDR3 loop spans 17 amino acids. The CDR3 sequence is CASKRASGGAGVDTQYF. CDR3 nucleotide sequence: TGCGCCAGCAAACGAGCTAGCGGGGGGGCCGGTGTAGATACGCAGTATTTT.

The chain uses TRBV5-4 and TRBJ2-7; 9 bases agree with TRBD2. Trimming at V came to 3 bases and at J to 2 bases, leaving 6 bases not matched to a gene. CDR1 and CDR2 (germline): SGHNT, YYREEE (reference sequence). The CDR3 runs to 15 residues. CDR3 coding DNA: TGTGCCAGCAGCTCCCCCGGGACTAGCCCCTACGAGCAGTACTTC. Translation: CASSSPGTSPYEQYF.